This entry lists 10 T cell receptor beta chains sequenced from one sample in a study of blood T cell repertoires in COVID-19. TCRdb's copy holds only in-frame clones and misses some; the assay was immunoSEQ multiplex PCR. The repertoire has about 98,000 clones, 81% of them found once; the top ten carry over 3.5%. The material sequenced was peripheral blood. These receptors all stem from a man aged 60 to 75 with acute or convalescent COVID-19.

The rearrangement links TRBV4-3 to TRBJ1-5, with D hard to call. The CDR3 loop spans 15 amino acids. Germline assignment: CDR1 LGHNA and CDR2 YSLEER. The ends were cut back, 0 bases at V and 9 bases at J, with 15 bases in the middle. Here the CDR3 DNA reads TGCGCCAGCAGCCAAGATCCGCAGGCTGGTCGGCCCCAGCATTTT. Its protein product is CASSQDPQAGRPQHF.

CDR3 amino acids: CASSWGRNTEAFF. In DNA form, the CDR3 reads TGTGCCAGCAGTTGGGGCAGAAACACTGAAGCTTTCTTT. J is TRBJ1-1 and V is TRBV6-5, with D perhaps TRBD1 (5 bases). Germline V lookup: CDR1 MNHEY, CDR2 SVGAGI. The CDR3 contains 13 residues. Trimming took off 4 bases at V and 2 bases at J, with 8 bases between the two ends.

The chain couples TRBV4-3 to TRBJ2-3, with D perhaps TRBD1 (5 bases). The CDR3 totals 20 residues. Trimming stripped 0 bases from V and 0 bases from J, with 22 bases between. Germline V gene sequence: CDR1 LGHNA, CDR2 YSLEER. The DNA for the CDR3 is TGCGCCAGCAGCCAAGACCCAGCAGGACAAAGAACCACTAGCACAGATACGCAGTATTTT. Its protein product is CASSQDPAGQRTTSTDTQYF.

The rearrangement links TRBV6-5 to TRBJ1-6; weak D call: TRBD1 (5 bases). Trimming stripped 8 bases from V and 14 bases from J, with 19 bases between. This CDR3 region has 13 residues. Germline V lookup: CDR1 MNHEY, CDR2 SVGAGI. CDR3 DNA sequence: TGTGCCAGCTTGGACACTGGAAATCCGTCCCTCCACTTT. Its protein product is CASLDTGNPSLHF.

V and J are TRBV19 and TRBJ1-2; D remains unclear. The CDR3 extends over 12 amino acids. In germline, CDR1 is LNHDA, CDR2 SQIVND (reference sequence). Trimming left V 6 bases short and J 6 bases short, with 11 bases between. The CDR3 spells CASRSGGHGYTF. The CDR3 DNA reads TGTGCCAGTAGAAGCGGAGGGCATGGCTACACCTTC.

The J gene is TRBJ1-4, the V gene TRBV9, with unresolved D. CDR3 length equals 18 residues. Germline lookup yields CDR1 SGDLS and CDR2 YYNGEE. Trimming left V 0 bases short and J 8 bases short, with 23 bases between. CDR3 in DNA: TGTGCCAGCAGCGTAGATCGGCTGGCAGCTACGGAGAAAGAAAAACTGTTTTTT. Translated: CASSVDRLAATEKEKLFF.

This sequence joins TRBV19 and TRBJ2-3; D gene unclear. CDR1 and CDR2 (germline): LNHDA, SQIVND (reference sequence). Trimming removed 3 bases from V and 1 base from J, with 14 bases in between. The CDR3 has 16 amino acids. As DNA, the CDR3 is TGTGCCAGTAGTATTTCAGGCTCTTATGGCACAGATACGCAGTATTTT. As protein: CASSISGSYGTDTQYF.

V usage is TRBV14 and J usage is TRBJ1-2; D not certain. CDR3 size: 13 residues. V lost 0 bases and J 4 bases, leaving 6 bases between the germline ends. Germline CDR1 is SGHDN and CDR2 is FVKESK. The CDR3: CASSQDLSYGYTF. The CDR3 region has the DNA TGTGCCAGCAGCCAAGATTTGAGCTATGGCTACACCTTC.

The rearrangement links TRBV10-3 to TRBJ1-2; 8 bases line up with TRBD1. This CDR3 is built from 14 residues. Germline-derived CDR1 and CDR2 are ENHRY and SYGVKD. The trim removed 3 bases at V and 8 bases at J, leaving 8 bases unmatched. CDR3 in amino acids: CAISEPPGQVGYTF. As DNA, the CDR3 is TGTGCCATCAGTGAACCCCCGGGACAGGTCGGCTACACCTTC.

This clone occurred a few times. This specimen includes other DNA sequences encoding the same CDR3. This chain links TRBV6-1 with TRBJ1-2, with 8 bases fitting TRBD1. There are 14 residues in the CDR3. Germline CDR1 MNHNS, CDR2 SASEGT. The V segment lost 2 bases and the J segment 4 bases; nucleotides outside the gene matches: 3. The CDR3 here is CASSERTGSYGYTF. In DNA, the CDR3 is TGTGCCAGCAGTGAAAGGACAGGGTCCTATGGCTACACCTTC.